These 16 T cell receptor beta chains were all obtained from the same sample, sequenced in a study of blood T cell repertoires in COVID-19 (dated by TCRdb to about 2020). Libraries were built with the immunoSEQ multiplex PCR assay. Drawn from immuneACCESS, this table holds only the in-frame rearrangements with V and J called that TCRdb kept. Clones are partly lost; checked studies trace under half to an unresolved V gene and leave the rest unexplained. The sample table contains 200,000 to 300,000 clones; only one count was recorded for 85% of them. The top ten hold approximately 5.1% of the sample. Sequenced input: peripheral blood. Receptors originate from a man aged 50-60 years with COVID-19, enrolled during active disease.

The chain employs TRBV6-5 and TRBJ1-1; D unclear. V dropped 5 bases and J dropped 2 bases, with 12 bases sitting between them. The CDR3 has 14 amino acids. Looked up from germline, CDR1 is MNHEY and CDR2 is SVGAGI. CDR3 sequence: CASSPQQTNTEAFF. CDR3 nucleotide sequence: TGTGCCAGCAGTCCACAGCAAACCAACACTGAAGCTTTCTTT.

CDR3 nucleotides: TGCGCCAGCAGTGACCAGATTCAAGAGACCCAGTACTTC. This translates into CASSDQIQETQYF. This chain links TRBV10-1 with TRBJ2-5; D is unclear. V was pared by 3 bases and J by 2 bases, with 7 bases between. The germline CDR1 and CDR2 sequences are WNHNN and SYGVQD (reference sequence). CDR3 length: 13 amino acids.

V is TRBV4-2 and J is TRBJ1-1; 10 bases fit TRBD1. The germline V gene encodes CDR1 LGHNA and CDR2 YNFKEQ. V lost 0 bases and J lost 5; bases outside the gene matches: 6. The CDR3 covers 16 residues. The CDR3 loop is CASSQDMTGGLTEAFF. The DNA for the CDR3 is TGTGCCAGCAGCCAAGATATGACAGGGGGCCTGACTGAAGCTTTCTTT.

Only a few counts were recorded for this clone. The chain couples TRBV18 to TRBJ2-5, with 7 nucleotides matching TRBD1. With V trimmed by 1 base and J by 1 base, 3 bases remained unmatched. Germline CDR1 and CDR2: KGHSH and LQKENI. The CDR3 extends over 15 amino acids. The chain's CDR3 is CASSPQGQFQETQYF. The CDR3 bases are TGTGCCAGCTCACCACAGGGACAGTTCCAAGAGACCCAGTACTTC.

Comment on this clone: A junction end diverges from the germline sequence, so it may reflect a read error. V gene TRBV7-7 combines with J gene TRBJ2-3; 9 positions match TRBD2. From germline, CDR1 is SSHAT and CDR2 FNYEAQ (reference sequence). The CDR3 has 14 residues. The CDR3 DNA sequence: TGTGCTAGCAGCTCTAGCGGGGGCACAGATACGCAGTATTTT. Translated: CASSSSGGTDTQYF.

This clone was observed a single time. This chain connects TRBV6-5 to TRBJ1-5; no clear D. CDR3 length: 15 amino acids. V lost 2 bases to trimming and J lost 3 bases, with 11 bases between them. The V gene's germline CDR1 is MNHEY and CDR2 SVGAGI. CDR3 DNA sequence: TGTGCCAGCAGTTACGAGGGAGTTACCAATCAGCCCCAGCATTTT. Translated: CASSYEGVTNQPQHF.

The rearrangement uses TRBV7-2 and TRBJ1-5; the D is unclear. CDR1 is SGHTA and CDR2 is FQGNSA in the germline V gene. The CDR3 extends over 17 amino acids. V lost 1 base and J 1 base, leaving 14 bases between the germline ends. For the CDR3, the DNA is TGTGCCAGCAGCTTAGGTGGCCGACTACGGAGCAATCAGCCCCAGCATTTT. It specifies CASSLGGRLRSNQPQHF.

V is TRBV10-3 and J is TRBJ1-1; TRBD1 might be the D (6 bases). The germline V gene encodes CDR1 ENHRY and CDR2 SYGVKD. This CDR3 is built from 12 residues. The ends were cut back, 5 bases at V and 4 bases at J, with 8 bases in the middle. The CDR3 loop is CAISPTGTEAFF. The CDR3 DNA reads TGTGCCATCAGTCCGACAGGCACTGAAGCTTTCTTT.

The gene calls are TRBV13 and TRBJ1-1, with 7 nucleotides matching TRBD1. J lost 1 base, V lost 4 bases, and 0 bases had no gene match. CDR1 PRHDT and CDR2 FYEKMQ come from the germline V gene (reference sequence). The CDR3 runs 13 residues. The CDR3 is CASSWDRNTEAFF. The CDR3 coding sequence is TGTGCCAGCAGCTGGGACAGGAACACTGAAGCTTTCTTT.

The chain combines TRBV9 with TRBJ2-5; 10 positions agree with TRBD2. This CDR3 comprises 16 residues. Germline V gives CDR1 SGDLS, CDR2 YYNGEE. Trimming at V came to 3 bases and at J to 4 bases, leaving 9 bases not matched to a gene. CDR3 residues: CASSESLAGVGETQYF. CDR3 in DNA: TGTGCCAGCAGCGAATCGCTAGCGGGGGTGGGAGAGACCCAGTACTTC.

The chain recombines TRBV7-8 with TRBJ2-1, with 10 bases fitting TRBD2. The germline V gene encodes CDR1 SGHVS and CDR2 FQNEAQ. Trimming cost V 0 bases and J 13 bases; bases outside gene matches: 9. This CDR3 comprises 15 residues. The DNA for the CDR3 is TGTGCCAGCAGCTTAGCGGGAGCGGGGGGGCCGAATCAGTTCTTC. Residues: CASSLAGAGGPNQFF.

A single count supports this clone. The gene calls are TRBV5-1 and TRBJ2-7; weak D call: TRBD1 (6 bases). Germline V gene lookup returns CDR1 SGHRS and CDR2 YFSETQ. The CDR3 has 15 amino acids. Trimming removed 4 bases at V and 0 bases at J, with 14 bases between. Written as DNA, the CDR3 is TGCGCCAGCAGCCCACAGGGATCCCACTCCTACGAGCAGTACTTC. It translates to CASSPQGSHSYEQYF.

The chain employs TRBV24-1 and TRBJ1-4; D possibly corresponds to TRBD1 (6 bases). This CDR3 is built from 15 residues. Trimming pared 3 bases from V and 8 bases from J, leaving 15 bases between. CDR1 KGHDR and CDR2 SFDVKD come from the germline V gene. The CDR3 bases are TGTGCCACCAGTGATGATCAGGGGAGTGGAGAAAAACTGTTTTTT. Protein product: CATSDDQGSGEKLFF.

The CDR3 spells CASSAKEAGGLTDTQYF. The CDR3 DNA reads as TGTGCCAGCAGCGCTAAGGAGGCGGGGGGGCTAACAGATACGCAGTATTTT. V usage is TRBV5-4 and J usage is TRBJ2-3, with 9 positions matching TRBD2. The trim removed 4 bases at V and 3 bases at J, leaving 12 bases unmatched. The CDR3 has 17 amino acids. Germline V gene lookup returns CDR1 SGHNT and CDR2 YYREEE (reference sequence).

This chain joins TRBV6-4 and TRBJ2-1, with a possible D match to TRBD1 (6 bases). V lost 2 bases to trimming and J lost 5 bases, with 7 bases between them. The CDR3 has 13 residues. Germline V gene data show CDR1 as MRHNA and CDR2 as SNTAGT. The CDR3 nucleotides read TGTGCCAGCAGTGACACAGGGAACAATGAGCAGTTCTTC. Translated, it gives CASSDTGNNEQFF.

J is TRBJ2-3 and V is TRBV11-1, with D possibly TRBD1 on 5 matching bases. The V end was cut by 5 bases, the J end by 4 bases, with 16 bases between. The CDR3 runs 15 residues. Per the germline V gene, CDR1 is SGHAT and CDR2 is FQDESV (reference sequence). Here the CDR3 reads CASSPQAKGSDTQYF. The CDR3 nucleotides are TGTGCCAGCAGCCCCCAGGCCAAGGGGTCAGATACGCAGTATTTT.